This is a list of T cell receptor beta chains from one sample in a study of T cell responses to AZD1222 COVID-19 vaccine. TCRdb's copy holds only in-frame clones and misses some; the assay was immunoSEQ multiplex PCR. This sample has 130,000 to 150,000 clones, with 91% found just once. The input for sequencing was peripheral blood, taken on day 0 of AZD1222 vaccination. Receptors were obtained from an adult in good health. Each CDR3 is given with its conserved first and last residue. D genes are given only for firm matches.

d_gene | j_gene | v_gene | CDR3aa
TRBD1 | TRBJ2-3 | TRBV6-5 | CASSYSGTASTDTQYF
NA | TRBJ1-1 | TRBV6-5 | CASSYSRGPMNTEAFF
NA | TRBJ2-3 | TRBV20-1 | CSASPPRDTQYF
TRBD1 | TRBJ1-2 | TRBV19 | CASTTPDRAQPNYGYTF
NA | TRBJ1-5 | TRBV19 | CASNFPGTSSNQPQHF
NA | TRBJ2-3 | TRBV9 | CASSVTVAARDTQYF
NA | TRBJ1-2 | TRBV25-1 | CASRSELNYGYTF
TRBD1 | TRBJ2-7 | TRBV9 | CASSAPGQASYEQYF
TRBD1 | TRBJ1-2 | TRBV9 | CASTKGTANFNYGYTF
NA | TRBJ1-5 | TRBV4-3 | CASSQDRGAYQPQHF
NA | TRBJ1-5 | TRBV27 | CASRSPQGGNRARNQPQHF